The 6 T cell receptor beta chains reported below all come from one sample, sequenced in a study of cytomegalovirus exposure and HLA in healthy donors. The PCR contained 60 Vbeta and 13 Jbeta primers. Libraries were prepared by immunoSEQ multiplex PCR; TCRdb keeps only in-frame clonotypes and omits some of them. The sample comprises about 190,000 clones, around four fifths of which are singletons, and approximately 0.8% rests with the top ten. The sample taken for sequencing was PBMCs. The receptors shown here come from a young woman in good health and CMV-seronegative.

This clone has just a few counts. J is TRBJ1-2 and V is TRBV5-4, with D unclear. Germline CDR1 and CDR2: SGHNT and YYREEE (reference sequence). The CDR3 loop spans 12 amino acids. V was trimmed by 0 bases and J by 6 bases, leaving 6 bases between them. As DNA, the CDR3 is TGTGCCAGCAGCTTGGAAGCGAATGGCTACACCTTC. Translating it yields CASSLEANGYTF.

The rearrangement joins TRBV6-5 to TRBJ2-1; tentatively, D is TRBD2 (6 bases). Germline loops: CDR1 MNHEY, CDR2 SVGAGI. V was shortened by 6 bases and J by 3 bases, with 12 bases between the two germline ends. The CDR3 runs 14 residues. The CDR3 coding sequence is TGTGCCAGCAGCGCTAGCGCAGACTACAATGAGCAGTTCTTC. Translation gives CASSASADYNEQFF.

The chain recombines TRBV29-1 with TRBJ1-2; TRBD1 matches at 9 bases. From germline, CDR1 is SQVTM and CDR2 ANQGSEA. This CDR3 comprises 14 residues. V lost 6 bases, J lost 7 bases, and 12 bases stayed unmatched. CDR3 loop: CSVGTGNLPSGYTF. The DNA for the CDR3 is TGCAGCGTGGGGACAGGGAACCTTCCCTCTGGCTACACCTTC.

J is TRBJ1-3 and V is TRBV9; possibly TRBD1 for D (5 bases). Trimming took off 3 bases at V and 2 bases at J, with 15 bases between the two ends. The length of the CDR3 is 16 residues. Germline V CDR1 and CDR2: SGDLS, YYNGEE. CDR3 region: CASSAQAGGAGNTIYF. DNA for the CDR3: TGTGCCAGCAGCGCCCAGGCGGGAGGGGCTGGAAACACCATATATTTT.

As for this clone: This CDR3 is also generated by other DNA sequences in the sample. In DNA, the CDR3 is TGTGCCAGCAGCGTAGGGACAGGGGGCAGCTACGAGCAGTACTTC. Its protein product is CASSVGTGGSYEQYF. The chain carries TRBV9 and TRBJ2-7, with 11 bases fitting TRBD1. Germline trimming cut 0 bases from V and 3 bases from J; bases unmatched to any gene: 2. Per germline, CDR1 SGDLS and CDR2 YYNGEE. CDR3 length: 15 residues.

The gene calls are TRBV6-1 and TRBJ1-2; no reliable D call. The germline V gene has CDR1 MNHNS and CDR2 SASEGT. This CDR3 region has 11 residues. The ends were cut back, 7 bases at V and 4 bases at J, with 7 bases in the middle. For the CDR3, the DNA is TGTGCCAGCAAGGAGTTCTATGGCTACACCTTC. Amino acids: CASKEFYGYTF.